Following are 11 T cell receptor beta chains from one sample sequenced in a study of shared clonotypes between healthy human individuals. Generated by immunoSEQ multiplex PCR, the TCRdb table keeps only in-frame clones and is missing some. The profile shows 400,000 to 600,000 clones, around 79% of them singletons. Sequencing was done on a sample of PBMCs. These receptors originate from a woman in her thirties or forties in good health. Some clones in this sample may be carry-over from other donors' samples.

The chain uses TRBV4-3 and TRBJ1-2; TRBD1 aligns across 10 bases. The germline V gene encodes CDR1 LGHNA and CDR2 YSLEER. V gave up 0 bases and J gave up 8 bases; unmatched junction bases: 6. The CDR3 is 15 residues long. The CDR3 reads CASSQERQGAGGYTF. The CDR3 coding sequence is TGCGCCAGCAGCCAAGAAAGACAGGGGGCGGGGGGCTACACCTTC.

V and J are TRBV9 and TRBJ1-1, with 8 bases matching TRBD1. Germline V gene lookup returns CDR1 SGDLS and CDR2 YYNGEE. V dropped 0 bases and J dropped 3; count of bases not matched to a gene: 10. The CDR3 has 17 residues. The CDR3 reads CASSVGPGGAGDTEAFF. For the CDR3, the DNA is TGTGCCAGCAGCGTAGGGCCAGGGGGCGCCGGGGACACTGAAGCTTTCTTT.

This chain uses TRBV30 with TRBJ2-1, with unresolved D. CDR3 size: 11 residues. The germline gives CDR1 GTSNPN, CDR2 SVGIG (reference sequence). V was shortened by 4 bases and J by 7 bases, with 8 bases between the two germline ends. CDR3 in amino acids: CAWTTGNEQFF. CDR3 coding DNA: TGTGCCTGGACCACGGGTAATGAGCAGTTCTTC.

The chain carries TRBV11-2 and TRBJ2-5, with D maybe TRBD2 (5 bases). The end of the DNA fits TRBJ2-7 better, so the J call may be wrong. This CDR3 contains 13 residues. Germline lookup yields CDR1 SGHAT and CDR2 FQNNGV. This chain's CDR3 is CASSPLASYEQYF. CDR3 nucleotides: TGTGCCAGCAGCCCCCTAGCCTCCTACGAGCAGTACTTC.

The chain combines TRBV15 with TRBJ2-7, with a weak D call TRBD2 (6 bases). Trimming pared 1 base from V and 2 bases from J, leaving 12 bases between. The CDR3 sequence is 15 residues long. Germline-derived CDR1 and CDR2 are LNHNV and YYDKDF (reference sequence). DNA of the CDR3: TGTGCCACCAGCAGAGGGGGGGACCAGACCTACGAGCAGTACTTC. Its protein product is CATSRGGDQTYEQYF. The whole variable domain, remainder taken from reference TRBV15 and TRBJ2-7, is DAMVIQNPRYQVTQFGKPVTLSCSQTLNHNVMYWYQQKSSQAPKLLFHYYDKDFNNEADTPDNFQSRRPNTSFCFLDIRSPGLGDTAMYLCATSRGGDQTYEQYFGPGTRLTVT.

This clone was counted only a few times. CDR3 protein: CASRQVYEQYF. Here the CDR3 DNA reads TGCGCCAGCAGACAGGTCTACGAGCAGTACTTC. The chain carries TRBV10-2 and TRBJ2-7, with D perhaps matching TRBD1 (5 bases). The CDR3 is 11 amino acids. Looked up from germline, CDR1 is WSHSY and CDR2 is SAAADI. Deletions cut 6 bases from V and 3 bases from J, with 6 bases between.

V and J are TRBV30 and TRBJ1-4; D unresolved. The CDR3 consists of 9 residues. The V gene's germline CDR1 is GTSNPN and CDR2 SVGIG (reference sequence). V lost 8 bases to trimming and J lost 8 bases, with 6 bases between them. The CDR3 sequence: CAHREKLFF. The DNA for the CDR3 is TGTGCCCATCGGGAAAAACTGTTTTTT.

This chain links TRBV5-1 with TRBJ2-7; D ambiguous. The CDR3 runs 15 residues. Germline CDR1 SGHRS, CDR2 YFSETQ. The germline V and J ends were trimmed by 4 bases and 0 bases, with 14 bases remaining between them. The CDR3 DNA sequence: TGCGCCAGCAGCAACCCTTGGGCAGGCTCCTACGAGCAGTACTTC. This gives the protein CASSNPWAGSYEQYF.

This rearrangement joins TRBV2 to TRBJ2-1, with D tentatively TRBD2 (6 bases). Deletions cut 5 bases from V and 0 bases from J, with 11 bases between. CDR1 and CDR2 from the germline V gene are SNHLY and FYNNEI. This CDR3 is built from 15 residues. CDR3 DNA: TGTGCCAGCAGTCCTAGCGAGAGCTCCTACAATGAGCAGTTCTTC. Amino acids: CASSPSESSYNEQFF.

CDR3 coding DNA: TGTGCCAGCAGATCGGGACTAGCGGGAGCAGATACGCAGTATTTT. Protein sequence: CASRSGLAGADTQYF. The chain uses TRBV2 and TRBJ2-3, with 14 positions matching TRBD2. The trim removed 6 bases at V and 4 bases at J, leaving 3 bases unmatched. This CDR3 comprises 15 residues. Germline CDR1 reads SNHLY; CDR2 reads FYNNEI.

The chain uses TRBV5-1 and TRBJ2-1; 11 bases align to TRBD1. Germline lookup yields CDR1 SGHRS and CDR2 YFSETQ. CDR3 length: 17 residues. Trimming removed 4 bases from V and 5 bases from J; junction bases left unmatched: 11. The CDR3: CASSIPGTGGRNNEQFF. As DNA, the CDR3 is TGCGCCAGCAGCATCCCCGGGACAGGGGGTCGGAACAATGAGCAGTTCTTC.